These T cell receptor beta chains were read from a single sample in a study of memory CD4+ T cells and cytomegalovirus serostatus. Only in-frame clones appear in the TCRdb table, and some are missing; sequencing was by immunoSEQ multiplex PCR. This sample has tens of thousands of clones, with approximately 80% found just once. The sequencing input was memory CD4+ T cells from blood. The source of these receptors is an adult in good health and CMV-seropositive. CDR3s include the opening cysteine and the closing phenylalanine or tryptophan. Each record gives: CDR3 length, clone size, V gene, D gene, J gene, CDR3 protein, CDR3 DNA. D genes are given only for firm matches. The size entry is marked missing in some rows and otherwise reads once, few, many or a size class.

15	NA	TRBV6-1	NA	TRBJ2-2	CASSEAGMNTGELFF	TGTGCCAGCAGTGAAGCAGGGATGAACACCGGGGAGCTGTTTTTT
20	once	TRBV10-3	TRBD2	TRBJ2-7	CAISTGAGLAGGTSSYEQYF	TGTGCCATCAGTACCGGAGCAGGACTAGCGGGAGGAACTAGCTCCTACGAGCAGTACTTC
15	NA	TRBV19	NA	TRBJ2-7	CASSIVGTPPYEQYF	TGTGCCAGTAGTATCGTTGGGACACCTCCCTACGAGCAGTACTTC
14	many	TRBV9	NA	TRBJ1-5	CASSPRESNQPQHF	TGTGCCAGCAGCCCACGGGAGAGCAATCAGCCCCAGCATTTT
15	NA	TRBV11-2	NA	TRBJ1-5	CASSSARQGHQPQHF	TGTGCCAGCAGCTCCGCCCGGCAGGGCCATCAGCCCCAGCATTTT
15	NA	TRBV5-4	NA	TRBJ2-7	CASSLEWGSEGEQYF	TGTGCCAGCAGCTTGGAATGGGGGAGCGAGGGGGAGCAGTACTTC
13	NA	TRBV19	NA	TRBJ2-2	CASSMQAIGELFF	TGTGCCAGTAGTATGCAGGCGATCGGGGAGCTGTTTTTT
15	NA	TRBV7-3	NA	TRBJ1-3	CASSLGDGSGNTIYF	TGTGCCAGCAGCTTAGGAGACGGTTCTGGAAACACCATATATTTT
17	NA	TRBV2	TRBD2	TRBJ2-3	CASSVDGRGDPTDTQYF	TGTGCCAGCAGTGTAGATGGGCGGGGGGACCCCACAGATACGCAGTATTTT
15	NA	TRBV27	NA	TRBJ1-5	CASSLSQASNQPQHF	TGTGCCAGCAGTTTAAGCCAGGCTAGCAATCAGCCCCAGCATTTT
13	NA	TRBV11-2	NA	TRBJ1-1	CASSLDRNTEAFF	TGTGCCAGCAGCTTAGATCGGAACACTGAAGCTTTCTTT
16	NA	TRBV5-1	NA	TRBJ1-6	CASSLERSSYNSPLHF	TGCGCCAGCAGCTTGGAACGGAGCTCCTATAATTCACCCCTCCACTTT
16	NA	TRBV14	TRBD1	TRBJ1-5	CASSHGDRSINQPQHF	TGTGCCAGCAGCCATGGGGACAGGAGTATCAATCAGCCCCAGCATTTT
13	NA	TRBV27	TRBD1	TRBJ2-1	CASSSGRGLEQFF	TGTGCCAGCAGTTCGGGCAGGGGGCTTGAGCAGTTCTTC
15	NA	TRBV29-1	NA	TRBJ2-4	CSVEGGALAKNIQYF	TGCAGCGTTGAAGGCGGGGCCCTAGCCAAAAACATTCAGTACTTC
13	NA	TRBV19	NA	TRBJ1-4	CASSGQLNEKLFF	TGTGCCAGTAGTGGACAGCTTAATGAAAAACTGTTTTTT
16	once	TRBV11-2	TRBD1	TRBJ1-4	CASSLTQTGAREKLFF	TGTGCCAGCAGCTTAACCCAGACAGGGGCAAGAGAAAAACTGTTTTTT
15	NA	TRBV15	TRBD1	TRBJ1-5	CATSILDRGDGPQHF	TGTGCCACCAGCATCCTCGACAGGGGCGATGGGCCCCAGCATTTT
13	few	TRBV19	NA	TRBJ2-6	CASCVGGANVLTF	TGTGCCAGTTGCGTAGGGGGGGCCAACGTCCTGACTTTC
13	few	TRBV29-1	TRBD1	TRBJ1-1	CSVATGGGTEAFF	TGCAGCGTTGCGACAGGGGGAGGCACTGAAGCTTTCTTT
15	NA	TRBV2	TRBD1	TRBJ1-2	CASSGSRTGLRGYTF	TGTGCCAGCAGTGGATCTAGGACAGGGTTGCGGGGCTACACCTTC
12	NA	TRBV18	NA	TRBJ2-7	CASSPPGHEQYF	TGTGCCAGCTCACCACCGGGGCACGAGCAGTACTTC
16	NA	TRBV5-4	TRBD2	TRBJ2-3	CASSGGTSGRTDTQYF	TGTGCCAGCAGCGGCGGGACTAGCGGACGCACAGATACGCAGTATTTT
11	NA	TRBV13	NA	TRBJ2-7	CASSFSGEQYF	TGTGCCAGCAGCTTTAGTGGGGAGCAGTACTTC
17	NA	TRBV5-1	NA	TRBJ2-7	CASSLAINYSRAAGQYF	TGCGCCAGCAGCTTGGCCATTAACTATAGCAGGGCTGCGGGGCAGTACTTC
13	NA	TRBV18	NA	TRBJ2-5	CASSPRQAETQYF	TGTGCCAGCTCACCCCGACAGGCGGAGACCCAGTACTTC
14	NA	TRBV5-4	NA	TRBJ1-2	CASRVMAGRYGYTF	TGTGCCAGCAGGGTGATGGCGGGACGATATGGCTACACCTTC
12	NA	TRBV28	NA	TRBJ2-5	CASQRGVETQYF	TGTGCCAGCCAAAGAGGAGTAGAGACCCAGTACTTC
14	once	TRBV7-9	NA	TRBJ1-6	CASSLAAQAGTLHF	TGTGCCAGCAGCTTAGCCGCCCAGGCGGGGACCCTCCACTTT
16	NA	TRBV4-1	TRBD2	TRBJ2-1	CASSQRRIAGDDEQFF	TGCGCCAGCAGCCAGAGGAGAATAGCGGGAGACGATGAGCAGTTCTTC
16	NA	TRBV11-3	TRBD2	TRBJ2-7	CASNGTSGGPSGEQYF	TGTGCCAGCAACGGGACTAGCGGGGGGCCCTCTGGGGAGCAGTACTTC
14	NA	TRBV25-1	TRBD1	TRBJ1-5	CASRGQGGNQPQHF	TGTGCCAGCAGGGGACAGGGGGGGAATCAGCCCCAGCATTTT
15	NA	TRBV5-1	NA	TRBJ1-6	CASSLDGADNSPLHF	TGCGCCAGCAGCTTGGATGGGGCTGACAATTCACCCCTCCACTTT
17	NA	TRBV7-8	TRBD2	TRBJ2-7	CASSLGLAGGLSYEQYF	TGTGCCAGCAGCTTAGGGCTAGCGGGAGGCCTCTCCTACGAGCAGTACTTC
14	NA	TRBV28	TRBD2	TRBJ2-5	CASSLYSGGETQYF	TGTGCCAGCAGTTTATATTCGGGAGGGGAGACCCAGTACTTC
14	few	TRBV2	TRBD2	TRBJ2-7	CASRLADTTYEQYF	TGTGCCAGCAGACTAGCGGATACTACCTACGAGCAGTACTTC
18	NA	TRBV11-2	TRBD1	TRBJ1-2	CASSSPPGQAPNWRGYTF	TGTGCCAGCAGCTCTCCACCGGGACAGGCCCCCAACTGGCGTGGCTACACCTTC
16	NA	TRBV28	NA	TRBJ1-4	CASSPNWGQGSEKLFF	TGTGCCAGCAGTCCGAACTGGGGGCAGGGGAGTGAAAAACTGTTTTTT
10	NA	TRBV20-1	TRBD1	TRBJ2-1	CSGTDRARFF	TGCAGTGGTACGGACAGGGCGCGGTTCTTC
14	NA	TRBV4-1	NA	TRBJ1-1	CASSQGVLNTEAFF	TGCGCCAGCAGCCAGGGGGTTCTGAACACTGAAGCTTTCTTT
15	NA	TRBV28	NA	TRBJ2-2	CASRTEDRDTGELFF	TGTGCCAGCAGGACCGAGGACAGAGACACCGGGGAGCTGTTTTTT
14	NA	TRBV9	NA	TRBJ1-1	CASSPMTLGTEAFF	TGTGCCAGCAGCCCCATGACCCTCGGGACGGAAGCTTTCTTT
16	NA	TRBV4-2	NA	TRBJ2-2	CASSQEFSSVPGELFF	TGTGCCAGCAGCCAAGAATTTTCGTCAGTCCCCGGGGAGCTGTTTTTT
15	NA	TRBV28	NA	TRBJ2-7	CASSPSGSSSYEQYF	TGTGCCAGCAGCCCTTCCGGGTCATCGTCCTACGAGCAGTACTTC
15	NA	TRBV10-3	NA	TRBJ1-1	CAISDYLRVATEAFF	TGTGCCATCAGTGATTACCTCAGGGTTGCCACTGAAGCTTTCTTT
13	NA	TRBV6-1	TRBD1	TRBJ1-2	CASRETGGSSYTF	TGTGCCAGCAGGGAGACAGGGGGCTCTAGCTACACCTTC
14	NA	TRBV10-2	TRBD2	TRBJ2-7	CASSVKRGAYEQYF	TGCGCCAGCAGTGTTAAGCGGGGAGCCTACGAGCAGTACTTC
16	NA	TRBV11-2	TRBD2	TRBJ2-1	CASSRTGTRPYNEQFF	TGTGCCAGCAGCAGAACCGGGACTAGACCCTACAATGAGCAGTTCTTC